Here is one T cell receptor (beta chain) with its context. Its antigen is as yet unknown. The sample is drawn from a study of cytomegalovirus exposure and HLA in healthy donors. General study results and limits: Trimming of TCR beta V- and J-genes showed a link, identified in a later analysis, to a missense DCLRE1C variant.

Nominally healthy donors provided the samples, though records likely missed some immune exposures. This PCR relied on a set of 60 Vbeta primers and 13 Jbeta primers. The method was immunoSEQ multiplex PCR; TCRdb's version includes in-frame clones alone and lacks a portion of them. The record lists 45,000 to 55,000 clones, of which the ten most abundant hold approximately 10%. The ends lost 2 bases at V and 4 bases at J; junction bases unmatched: 22. The CDR3 is made up of 20 amino acids. Germline V gene sequence: CDR1 SNHLY, CDR2 FYNNEI. The receptor comes from a woman aged 45-60 years in good health and CMV-seropositive. Sequencing was done on a sample of PBMCs. The genes are TRBV2 and TRBJ1-1, with 7 bases aligning to TRBD1. The CDR3 protein is CASSERFSLSQGQRATEAFF. CDR3 nucleotides: TGTGCCAGCAGTGAACGTTTTAGTTTATCGCAGGGACAGAGAGCCACTGAAGCTTTCTTT.